The rows below give T cell receptor beta chains drawn from one sample of a study of tumor-infiltrating lymphocytes in primary liver carcinoma. TCRdb recomputed calls from the multiplex PCR reads with MiXCR, one row per CDR3 protein. The table has around 330,000 distinct CDR3 sequences, about 50% seen once. Sequencing was carried out using peripheral blood. These TCRs come from a woman between 25 and 40 years old with primary liver carcinoma and hepatitis B virus infection. The conserved cysteine and the conserved F or W are not part of the CDR3 here.

v_call: TRBV28; j_call: TRBJ2-1; cdr3_aa: ASSLRLAGPPYNEQF
v_call: TRBV6-2/TRBV6-3; j_call: TRBJ2-1; cdr3_aa: ASSPSGGALHEQF
v_call: TRBV11-2; j_call: TRBJ2-2; cdr3_aa: ASSAEYGELF
v_call: TRBV4-2; j_call: TRBJ1-2; cdr3_aa: ASNQAAGGSDYGYT
v_call: TRBV29-1; j_call: TRBJ1-5; cdr3_aa: SVGQGGNQPQH
v_call: TRBV4-3; j_call: TRBJ2-1; cdr3_aa: ASIQDAGSSYNGQS
v_call: TRBV5-5; j_call: TRBJ1-5; cdr3_aa: ASSYRGKQPRH
v_call: TRBV6-2/TRBV6-3; j_call: TRBJ2-5; cdr3_aa: ASSQPTGHDKETQY
v_call: TRBV4-1; j_call: TRBJ2-3; cdr3_aa: ASSQASLAGPVNTQY
v_call: TRBV6-1; j_call: TRBJ2-3; cdr3_aa: ASRIGQFRGSTDTQY
v_call: TRBV11-2; j_call: TRBJ2-1; cdr3_aa: ASILRPLGIYDEQF
v_call: TRBV30; j_call: TRBJ1-4; cdr3_aa: AWRKRGNNEKLF
v_call: TRBV5-1; j_call: TRBJ2-5; cdr3_aa: ASSPGAGVETQY
v_call: TRBV14; j_call: TRBJ2-7; cdr3_aa: ASSSGTFPQLFTREQY
v_call: TRBV6-5; j_call: TRBJ2-7; cdr3_aa: ASSWTSRGEQY
v_call: TRBV6-6; j_call: TRBJ2-6; cdr3_aa: ASSPSMARAAGANVLT
v_call: TRBV7-6; j_call: TRBJ2-5; cdr3_aa: ASSFGTGKETQY
v_call: TRBV11-3; j_call: TRBJ2-1; cdr3_aa: ASHRGEQF
v_call: TRBV12-3/TRBV12-4; j_call: TRBJ2-1; cdr3_aa: ASSSYKRGEF
v_call: TRBV5-1; j_call: TRBJ2-3; cdr3_aa: ASSRQSGTDTQF
v_call: TRBV5-1; j_call: TRBJ2-5; cdr3_aa: ASRIGQRFQETQY
v_call: TRBV6-5; j_call: TRBJ2-3; cdr3_aa: ASSSLGGTTDTQY
v_call: TRBV4-3; j_call: TRBJ2-5; cdr3_aa: ASSQGLTSQGEIQY
v_call: TRBV14; j_call: TRBJ2-3; cdr3_aa: ASSQPMGGIGRDTQY
v_call: TRBV5-4; j_call: TRBJ2-2; cdr3_aa: ASSLRVTGELF
v_call: TRBV6-2/TRBV6-3; j_call: TRBJ1-2; cdr3_aa: ASSVGTGYGYT
v_call: TRBV4-3; j_call: TRBJ2-1; cdr3_aa: ASSQDVGSSYNEHF
v_call: TRBV14; j_call: TRBJ2-1; cdr3_aa: ASSHGRGLGYNEQF
v_call: TRBV28; j_call: TRBJ2-3; cdr3_aa: ASSLGQGSADTQY
v_call: TRBV4-3; j_call: TRBJ2-3; cdr3_aa: ASSQVDTTDTDTQY
v_call: TRBV10-3; j_call: TRBJ1-6; cdr3_aa: AIRDNVSPLH
v_call: TRBV6-5; j_call: TRBJ1-2; cdr3_aa: ASSPTPGEFNYGHT
v_call: TRBV29-1; j_call: TRBJ2-3; cdr3_aa: SLYRVNTDTQC
v_call: TRBV11-2; j_call: TRBJ2-1; cdr3_aa: ASSQRERGNEEF
v_call: TRBV9; j_call: TRBJ2-1; cdr3_aa: ASSTKVAGGENEQF
v_call: TRBV5-4; j_call: TRBJ1-5; cdr3_aa: ASSLDRYQPQH
v_call: TRBV5-4; j_call: TRBJ2-5; cdr3_aa: VSSWAEQETQY
v_call: TRBV15; j_call: TRBJ2-2; cdr3_aa: ATSRNEPGQGYTGELF
v_call: TRBV5-6; j_call: TRBJ2-1; cdr3_aa: ASSLYQAGRGNEQF
v_call: TRBV7-2; j_call: TRBJ2-7; cdr3_aa: ASSLGQAASYEQY
v_call: TRBV5-6; j_call: TRBJ2-1; cdr3_aa: ASSAGTGDYNEQF
v_call: TRBV12-3/TRBV12-4; j_call: TRBJ2-7; cdr3_aa: ASRSGTSGSFKQY
v_call: TRBV11-2; j_call: TRBJ2-3; cdr3_aa: ASSITSGSTDTQY
v_call: TRBV24-1; j_call: TRBJ2-1; cdr3_aa: ATSDPLVREGSYNEQF
v_call: TRBV7-9; j_call: TRBJ1-5; cdr3_aa: ASSPGVGPGSNQPQH
v_call: TRBV11-3; j_call: TRBJ1-2; cdr3_aa: ASSPKGATRGYT
v_call: TRBV5-4; j_call: TRBJ2-3; cdr3_aa: ASSFTSSDTQY
v_call: TRBV10-3; j_call: TRBJ2-7; cdr3_aa: AISDWGVGQAYEQY
v_call: TRBV2; j_call: TRBJ2-7; cdr3_aa: ASSPGLSYEQY
v_call: TRBV2; j_call: TRBJ1-5; cdr3_aa: ASTRMGDQPQH
v_call: TRBV12-3/TRBV12-4; j_call: TRBJ2-7; cdr3_aa: ASSEDRDPYEQY
v_call: TRBV7-9; j_call: TRBJ1-1; cdr3_aa: ASSARDGKNAEAF
v_call: TRBV11-2; j_call: TRBJ2-7; cdr3_aa: PSSSGTSRRGEQY
v_call: TRBV28; j_call: TRBJ1-1; cdr3_aa: ASTPGLGRGNTEAF
v_call: TRBV9; j_call: TRBJ2-1; cdr3_aa: ASRGTGGNEQF